These 24 T cell receptor beta chains share one sample of origin, sequenced in a study of T cells after yellow fever vaccination. A single record per CDR3 protein comes from TCRdb applying MiXCR to the 5' RACE reads. The sample holds just under 600,000 distinct CDR3 sequences, approximately 15% seen once. This specimen consisted of PBMCs, obtained on the day of the yellow fever booster vaccination. The receptors shown here come from a man aged 25 to 45 who received the YFV17D yellow fever vaccine.

The CDR3 here is CASSKGGLDSNQPQHF. The CDR3 DNA reads as TGTGCCAGCAGCAAAGGAGGGCTGGATAGCAATCAGCCCCAGCATTTT. The chain joins TRBV21-1 to TRBJ1-5. TRBV21-1 is labeled a pseudogene. The CDR3 covers 16 residues.

There are a few counts of this clonotype. This sequence joins TRBV7-7 and TRBJ2-5; D may be TRBD2 (5 bases). This CDR3 is 15 amino acids long. V gave up 5 bases and J gave up 5 bases, with 18 bases separating them. Germline V gene lookup returns CDR1 SSHAT and CDR2 FNYEAQ (reference sequence). CDR3 residues: CASSTAAGPAETQYF. The DNA for the CDR3 is TGTGCCAGCAGCACAGCGGCAGGTCCGGCTGAGACCCAGTACTTC.

This chain uses TRBV5-1 with TRBJ2-6; D uncertain. The germline V gene has CDR1 SGHRS and CDR2 YFSETQ. This CDR3 comprises 18 residues. Trimming pared 4 bases from V and 0 bases from J, leaving 17 bases between. The CDR3 nucleotides read TGCGCCAGCAGCCCCTTTGGTTTTGGTAGCTCTGGGGCCAACGTCCTGACTTTC. Its translation is CASSPFGFGSSGANVLTF.

The rearrangement links TRBV29-1 to TRBJ1-1; TRBD1 is a possible D gene (6 bases). Trimming took 6 bases from V and 1 from J, leaving 18 bases between them. There are 15 residues in the CDR3. CDR1 and CDR2 (germline): SQVTM, ANQGSEA. CDR3 DNA sequence: TGCAGCGTCCACCACGGGGGGCTGAGGAACACTGAAGCTTTCTTT. It specifies CSVHHGGLRNTEAFF.

In this sample, this clonotype turned up a few times. This rearrangement joins TRBV6-1 to TRBJ2-1; 7 nucleotides line up with TRBD1. The germline gives CDR1 MNHNS, CDR2 SASEGT. V was clipped by 7 bases and J by 8 bases; unmatched bases: 8. The CDR3 is 13 amino acids. The CDR3 region is CASKDRRTDEQFF. The CDR3 DNA reads TGTGCCAGCAAGGACAGGAGAACAGATGAGCAGTTCTTC.

This clonotype has just a few counts. The genes are TRBV7-2 and TRBJ2-2, with D uncertain. The CDR3 runs to 12 residues. Trimming cost V 3 bases and J 6 bases, with 5 bases left between them. CDR1 and CDR2 (germline): SGHTA, FQGNSA. DNA of the CDR3: TGTGCCAGCAGCTTTGAGTCCGGGGAGCTGTTTTTT. Residues: CASSFESGELFF. The full variable domain, completed using reference TRBV7-2 and TRBJ2-2, is GAGVSQSPSNKVTEKGKDVELRCDPISGHTALYWYRQSLGQGLEFLIYFQGNSAPDKSGLPSDRFSAERTGGSVSTLTIQRTQQEDSAVYLCASSFESGELFFGEGSRLTVL.

This clonotype has a count of ten or more. The chain couples TRBV21-1 to TRBJ1-2. TRBV21-1 is an annotated pseudogene. The CDR3 length is 14 residues. In DNA, the CDR3 is TGTGCCATACTTCCTCAGAGAAGGAACTATGGCTACACCTTC. Its protein is CAILPQRRNYGYTF.

This clonotype has a handful of counts. The V and J genes are TRBV6-2 or TRBV6-3 and TRBJ2-7; tentatively, D is TRBD1 (5 bases). CDR1 MNHEY and CDR2 SVGEGT come from the germline V gene. V was cut by 6 bases and J by 3 bases, with 24 bases left in between. The CDR3 consists of 17 residues. Here the CDR3 reads CASSSPLSLTGRYEQYF. The CDR3 DNA reads TGTGCCAGCAGCAGCCCCTTGAGCCTTACAGGCCGCTACGAGCAGTACTTC.

The chain uses TRBV7-3 and TRBJ2-3; tentatively, D is TRBD2 (5 bases). CDR1 SGHTA and CDR2 FQGTGA come from the germline V gene. Trimming left V 10 bases short and J 6 bases short, with 20 bases between. CDR3 length: 14 amino acids. The CDR3 DNA reads as TGTGCCACTTCCCCGGGCGGGTTGGGGGATACGCAGTATTTT. This translates into CATSPGGLGDTQYF.

This clonotype was seen many times. This rearrangement joins TRBV7-2 to TRBJ2-7; tentative D call: TRBD1 (5 bases). Trimming stripped 1 base from V and 6 bases from J, with 10 bases between. The CDR3 has 13 residues. CDR1 is SGHTA and CDR2 is FQGNSA in the germline V gene. The CDR3 region is CASSLGGGFEQYF. In DNA form, the CDR3 reads TGTGCCAGCAGCTTAGGGGGCGGATTCGAGCAGTACTTC.

The chain uses TRBV20-1 and TRBJ1-6; no definite D call. Germline CDR1 and CDR2: DFQATT and SNEGSKA (reference sequence). The V end lost 0 bases, the J end lost 0 bases, and 12 bases lay between the germline ends. The CDR3 loop spans 17 amino acids. The CDR3 nucleotides are TGCAGTGCTAGAGATTGGGCGGAGAGCTCCTATAATTCACCCCTCCACTTT. Encoded protein: CSARDWAESSYNSPLHF.

The J gene is TRBJ1-2, the V gene TRBV27; no reliable D call. The CDR3 is made up of 14 amino acids. Deletions cut 5 bases from V and 0 bases from J, with 10 bases between. Germline CDR1 MNHEY, CDR2 SMNVEV (reference sequence). In nucleotides, the CDR3 is TGTGCCAGCAGTCCGCAGAGTACTAACTATGGCTACACCTTC. Its protein product is CASSPQSTNYGYTF.

Regarding this clonotype: At one boundary the junction diverges from the germline segment, which might be a read error. The J gene is TRBJ2-3, the V gene TRBV14; unclear D gene. The CDR3 loop spans 11 amino acids. Germline-derived CDR1 and CDR2 are SGHDN and FVKESK. CDR3 sequence: CASSHPGPMHF. In nucleotides, the CDR3 is TGTGCCAGCAGCCATCCGGGCCCCATGCATTTT. Supplemented by reference TRBV14 and TRBJ2-3, the full variable domain reads EAGVTQFPSHSVIEKGQTVTLRCDPISGHDNLYWYRRVMGKEIKFLLHFVKESKQDESGMPNNRFLAERTGGTYSTLKVQPAELEDSGVYFCASSHPGPMHFGPGTRLTVL.

This clonotype was seen only a few times. This chain links TRBV12-3 or TRBV12-4 with TRBJ1-5, with D hard to call. The CDR3 is 11 residues long. Trimming took off 4 bases at V and 5 bases at J, with 3 bases between the two ends. CDR3 DNA sequence: TGTGCCAGCAGTTATTATCAGCCCCAGCATTTT. Amino acid sequence: CASSYYQPQHF.

The genes are TRBV6-1 and TRBJ2-1; the match to TRBD2 covers 7 bases. V was pared by 6 bases and J by 2 bases, with 10 bases of the junction left unmatched. This CDR3 has 16 residues. Germline lookup yields CDR1 MNHNS and CDR2 SASEGT. CDR3 DNA: TGTGCCAGCAGCCTAGTTCTAGCGGTCGCCTACAATGAGCAGTTCTTC. Translation: CASSLVLAVAYNEQFF.

This clonotype was seen a handful of times. The gene calls are TRBV28 and TRBJ2-7; D perhaps matches TRBD2 (5 bases). The V end lost 11 bases, the J end lost 2 bases, and 19 bases lay between the germline ends. This CDR3 region has 14 residues. Germline V gives CDR1 MDHEN, CDR2 SYDVKM. The CDR3 spells CAPSREPNAYEQYF. The CDR3 DNA follows: TGTGCCCCCTCCCGGGAACCCAATGCCTACGAGCAGTACTTC.

A few counts support this clonotype. The rearrangement links TRBV29-1 to TRBJ2-7; D ambiguous. Between the trimmed V and J ends, which lost 6 bases and 2 bases, there was a span of 14 bases. There are 13 residues in the CDR3. Per germline, CDR1 SQVTM and CDR2 ANQGSEA. CDR3 in DNA: TGCAGCGTAGCCAGAGGACCTGCCTACGAGCAGTACTTC. Its protein is CSVARGPAYEQYF.

V usage is TRBV20-1 and J usage is TRBJ2-7; the D call may be TRBD1 or TRBD2 (6 bases each). This CDR3 has 11 residues. Germline V lookup: CDR1 DFQATT, CDR2 SNEGSKA (reference sequence). V was cut by 7 bases and J by 3 bases, with 10 bases left in between. In nucleotides, the CDR3 is TGCAGTGTCAGGGGACTCTACGAGCAGTACTTC. Its protein is CSVRGLYEQYF.

This chain uses TRBV5-1 with TRBJ2-1; D gene ambiguous. The ends were cut back, 1 base at V and 8 bases at J, with 4 bases in the middle. CDR3 length equals 11 residues. Germline V gene lookup returns CDR1 SGHRS and CDR2 YFSETQ. The CDR3 DNA reads as TGCGCCAGCAGCTTGTCGGATGAGCAGTTCTTC. Translating it yields CASSLSDEQFF.

The CDR3 region is CASSPLSGKNNEQFF. For the CDR3, the DNA is TGTGCCAGCTCACCCCTTAGCGGCAAGAACAATGAGCAGTTCTTC. The V gene is TRBV18, the J gene TRBJ2-1, with a weak D call TRBD2 (6 bases). V dropped 3 bases and J dropped 5 bases, with 14 bases sitting between them. This CDR3 is built from 15 residues. From germline, CDR1 is KGHSH and CDR2 LQKENI. The variable domain in full, with the rest retrieved from reference TRBV18 and TRBJ2-1, is NAGVMQNPRHLVRRRGQEARLRCSPMKGHSHVYWYRQLPEEGLKFMVYLQKENIIDESGMPKERFSAEFPKEGPSILRIQQVVRGDSAAYFCASSPLSGKNNEQFFGPGTRLTVL.

The sample holds many counts of this clonotype. This chain links TRBV15 with TRBJ2-5, with 10 positions matching TRBD1. CDR1 is LNHNV, CDR2 YYDKDF, per germline (reference sequence). V shed 0 bases and J 3 bases; nucleotides not matched to a gene: 7. The CDR3 has 17 amino acids. CDR3 in amino acids: CATSRDRAGTGEETQYF. DNA of the CDR3: TGTGCCACCAGCAGAGATCGCGCCGGGACAGGGGAAGAGACCCAGTACTTC. Combining the CDR3 with reference TRBV15 and TRBJ2-5 gives the whole variable domain DAMVIQNPRYQVTQFGKPVTLSCSQTLNHNVMYWYQQKSSQAPKLLFHYYDKDFNNEADTPDNFQSRRPNTSFCFLDIRSPGLGDTAMYLCATSRDRAGTGEETQYFGPGTRLLVL.

The chain couples TRBV5-4 to TRBJ1-2; tentative D call: TRBD1 (5 bases). CDR1 is SGHNT, CDR2 YYREEE, per germline (reference sequence). Trimming cost V 2 bases and J 2 bases, with 13 bases left between them. The CDR3 totals 15 residues. The CDR3 DNA follows: TGTGCCAGCAGCTTCGAGGGGCATGTGAACTATGGCTACACCTTC. Amino acid sequence: CASSFEGHVNYGYTF.

This clonotype was detected a few times. The V call is TRBV25-1, the J call TRBJ2-1; D gene unclear. Per the germline V gene, CDR1 is MGHDK and CDR2 is SYGVNS. Trimming shortened V by 2 bases and J by 8 bases, and 13 bases separated the two germline ends. CDR3 length: 14 amino acids. CDR3: CASSENTGAYEQFF. The CDR3 nucleotides read TGTGCCAGCAGTGAAAACACTGGAGCCTATGAGCAGTTCTTC.

The chain has TRBV5-4 and TRBJ2-6; D is possibly TRBD1 (5 bases). Germline V gene lookup returns CDR1 SGHNT and CDR2 YYREEE (reference sequence). There are 16 residues in the CDR3. V dropped 1 base and J dropped 0 bases, with 8 bases sitting between them. CDR3 loop: CASSLRGSSGANVLTF. In nucleotides, the CDR3 is TGTGCCAGCAGCTTGAGGGGCAGCTCTGGGGCCAACGTCCTGACTTTC.